What follows are 24 T cell receptor beta chains derived from one specimen sequenced in a study of blood T cell repertoires in COVID-19. Measured with immunoSEQ multiplex PCR; TCRdb has only the in-frame clones, and not every one. The sample records a few hundred thousand clones, 90% to 95% being singletons. The sample was PBMCs or T cells enriched from blood (not recorded which). The receptors derive from a woman aged 40 to 49 who had been exposed to COVID-19.

The rearrangement links TRBV5-4 to TRBJ2-2; the match to TRBD2 covers 9 bases. V trimming: 4 bases; J trimming: 6 bases; junction bases outside the gene matches: 7. CDR3 length: 15 amino acids. Germline V gives CDR1 SGHNT, CDR2 YYREEE (reference sequence). Written as DNA, the CDR3 is TGTGCCAGCAGCCCGAGAGCTAGCGGGGCCGGGGAGCTGTTTTTT. This encodes CASSPRASGAGELFF.

This sequence joins TRBV24-1 and TRBJ1-5; 7 nucleotides agree with TRBD1. The length of the CDR3 is 13 residues. Germline V gene lookup returns CDR1 KGHDR and CDR2 SFDVKD. J lost 5 bases, V lost 3 bases, and 0 bases had no gene match. In nucleotides, the CDR3 is TGTGCCACCAGTGATAGGGGGCATCAGCCCCAGCATTTT. This sequence encodes CATSDRGHQPQHF.

The chain has TRBV5-1 and TRBJ2-1, with 11 bases matching TRBD2. Germline CDR1 is SGHRS and CDR2 is YFSETQ. Trimming removed 4 bases from V and 7 bases from J; junction bases left unmatched: 13. The CDR3 sequence is 17 residues long. The CDR3 is CASSPRVAGGPSNEQFF. For the CDR3, the DNA is TGCGCCAGCAGCCCTCGGGTAGCGGGAGGGCCTAGTAATGAGCAGTTCTTC.

The gene calls are TRBV18 and TRBJ1-5; no firm D call. The CDR3 consists of 13 residues. Trimming removed 6 bases from V and 2 bases from J, with 8 bases in between. The germline gives CDR1 KGHSH, CDR2 LQKENI. The CDR3, as DNA: TGTGCCAGCTCGGCGGAGCGCAATCAGCCCCAGCATTTT. This translates into CASSAERNQPQHF.

This clone appeared once. Other DNA sequences in this specimen translate into the identical CDR3. The gene calls are TRBV5-1 and TRBJ1-4; tentatively, D is TRBD1 (5 bases). This CDR3 region has 14 residues. The germline gives CDR1 SGHRS, CDR2 YFSETQ. The ends were cut back, 2 bases at V and 0 bases at J, with 5 bases in the middle. CDR3 DNA sequence: TGCGCCAGCAGCTTACAGGCAACTAATGAAAAACTGTTTTTT. As protein: CASSLQATNEKLFF.

The chain links TRBV6-2 or TRBV6-3 to TRBJ2-3; 11 positions match TRBD2. CDR1 and CDR2 from the germline V gene are MNHEY and SVGEGT. V lost 4 bases to trimming and J lost 7 bases; unmatched junction nucleotides: 16. The CDR3 contains 18 residues. The CDR3 here is CASSFAPTSGKVENTQYF. As DNA, the CDR3 is TGTGCCAGCAGTTTCGCACCGACTAGCGGGAAGGTGGAGAATACGCAGTATTTT.

This chain joins TRBV11-3 and TRBJ2-1; 13 bases are a match to TRBD2. Per germline, CDR1 SGHNT and CDR2 YENEEA. The CDR3 is 18 residues long. J was trimmed by 7 bases and V by 0 bases; bases with no gene match: 9. CDR3 bases: TGTGCCAGCAGCTTAGATAGGACTAGCGGGAGCGTGTGGAATGAGCAGTTCTTC. Translating gives CASSLDRTSGSVWNEQFF.

The genes are TRBV7-3 and TRBJ1-2, with 7 bases identical to TRBD1. With 3 bases clipped from V and 8 bases from J, the junction kept 6 bases outside the gene matches. Germline V lookup: CDR1 SGHTA, CDR2 FQGTGA. The CDR3 runs 13 residues. The CDR3 region is CASSFRQGYGYTF. The CDR3, as DNA: TGTGCCAGCAGCTTTCGACAGGGCTACGGCTACACCTTC. The variable domain in full, with the rest retrieved from reference TRBV7-3 and TRBJ1-2, is GAGVSQTPSNKVTEKGKYVELRCDPISGHTALYWYRQSLGQGPEFLIYFQGTGAADDSGLPNDRFFAVRPEGSVSTLKIQRTERGDSAVYLCASSFRQGYGYTFGSGTRLTVV.

The chain couples TRBV29-1 to TRBJ1-1, with 7 bases identical to TRBD1. This CDR3 is built from 11 residues. Trimming took 6 bases from V and 4 from J; bases not matched to a gene: 2. Germline assignment: CDR1 SQVTM and CDR2 ANQGSEA. This CDR3 reads CSVTGATEAFF. DNA for the CDR3: TGCAGCGTAACAGGGGCCACTGAAGCTTTCTTT.

The J gene is TRBJ1-1, the V gene TRBV5-6, with a weak D call TRBD1 (6 bases). V lost 4 bases and J lost 4, with 14 bases in between. This CDR3 has 14 amino acids. Germline V gene data show CDR1 as SGHDT and CDR2 as YYEEEE. CDR3 nucleotides: TGTGCCAGCAGCCGCCGGGGGGCTAGCACTGAAGCTTTCTTT. Translation gives CASSRRGASTEAFF.

V and J are TRBV18 and TRBJ1-4, with 11 bases matching TRBD1. V shed 5 bases, J shed 7 bases, and the junction held 6 bases outside the gene matches. The CDR3 sequence is 15 residues long. The germline CDR1 and CDR2 sequences are KGHSH and LQKENI. The CDR3 reads CASSSDRGLGEKLFF. CDR3 nucleotide sequence: TGTGCCAGCTCATCGGACAGGGGGCTGGGTGAAAAACTGTTTTTT.

The rearrangement joins TRBV11-3 to TRBJ2-7, with TRBD2 identical over 7 bases. The CDR3 length is 17 residues. Germline loops: CDR1 SGHNT, CDR2 YENEEA. V lost 7 bases, J lost 3 bases, and 18 bases stayed unmatched. The CDR3 protein is CASISSWSASGNYEQYF. The CDR3 DNA reads as TGTGCCAGCATCTCCAGTTGGTCGGCTAGCGGAAACTACGAGCAGTACTTC.

The chain carries TRBV10-2 and TRBJ1-2; no definite D call. V gave up 5 bases and J gave up 4 bases, with 11 bases separating them. There are 13 residues in the CDR3. The germline CDR1 and CDR2 sequences are WSHSY and SAAADI. The CDR3 sequence: CASSSQAIYGYTF. The DNA for the CDR3 is TGCGCCAGCAGTTCCCAGGCAATCTATGGCTACACCTTC.

This chain links TRBV5-6 with TRBJ1-2, with D tentatively TRBD1 (5 bases). CDR1 is SGHDT, CDR2 YYEEEE, per germline. CDR3 length: 14 amino acids. Trimming stripped 2 bases from V and 8 bases from J, with 16 bases between. The CDR3 loop is CASSFGRKQEGYTF. CDR3 nucleotide sequence: TGTGCCAGCAGCTTCGGCAGAAAACAGGAAGGCTACACCTTC.

The chain joins TRBV2 to TRBJ1-2, with D uncertain. The germline V gene has CDR1 SNHLY and CDR2 FYNNEI. Trimming stripped 4 bases from V and 6 bases from J, with 12 bases between. The CDR3 is 13 amino acids. In nucleotides, the CDR3 is TGTGCCAGCAGTGGTCGGGGAGTCCATGGCTACACCTTC. Protein product: CASSGRGVHGYTF.

V usage is TRBV6-5 and J usage is TRBJ1-2; TRBD1 might be the D (6 bases). Germline V gives CDR1 MNHEY, CDR2 SVGAGI. The CDR3 consists of 14 residues. Between the trimmed V and J ends, which lost 5 bases and 4 bases, there was a span of 14 bases. The DNA of the CDR3 is TGTGCCAGCAGTCCACTCCAGGGGCCCTATGGCTACACCTTC. Amino acid sequence: CASSPLQGPYGYTF.

The rearrangement uses TRBV28 and TRBJ2-1, with TRBD2 matching 7 bases. The ends lost 5 bases at V and 1 base at J; junction bases unmatched: 8. Germline V lookup: CDR1 MDHEN, CDR2 SYDVKM. This CDR3 region has 16 residues. The chain's CDR3 is CASSPLRTSSYNEQFF. The DNA for the CDR3 is TGTGCCAGCAGTCCGCTAAGGACTAGTTCCTACAATGAGCAGTTCTTC.

The chain is built from TRBV5-1 and TRBJ1-1; D gene ambiguous. This CDR3 has 13 amino acids. CDR1 SGHRS and CDR2 YFSETQ come from the germline V gene. Trimming removed 4 bases from V and 2 bases from J, with 9 bases in between. The CDR3 loop is CASSPEVNTEAFF. CDR3 DNA sequence: TGCGCCAGCAGCCCGGAGGTAAACACTGAAGCTTTCTTT.

The genes are TRBV5-1 and TRBJ1-2, with TRBD1 matching over 7 bases. Germline trimming cut 4 bases from V and 2 bases from J; bases unmatched to any gene: 8. Germline lookup yields CDR1 SGHRS and CDR2 YFSETQ. This CDR3 is built from 15 residues. CDR3 in amino acids: CASSDAQGRNYGYTF. As DNA, the CDR3 is TGCGCCAGCAGCGATGCACAGGGGAGGAACTATGGCTACACCTTC.

The V gene is TRBV20-1, the J gene TRBJ1-1; D unclear. This CDR3 is built from 10 residues. Deletions cut 3 bases from V and 11 bases from J, with 10 bases between. Germline V lookup: CDR1 DFQATT, CDR2 SNEGSKA (reference sequence). The CDR3 bases are TGCAGTGCTAGTGGGGAGGTGGCTTTCTTT. This sequence encodes CSASGEVAFF.

The chain uses TRBV2 and TRBJ1-2; a possible D gene is TRBD1 (5 bases). Germline V gene lookup returns CDR1 SNHLY and CDR2 FYNNEI. Between the trimmed V and J ends, which lost 2 bases and 2 bases, there was a span of 15 bases. This CDR3 spans 16 amino acids. Here the CDR3 reads CASSEIGAGRNYGYTF. The CDR3 coding sequence is TGTGCCAGCAGTGAAATTGGGGCTGGCAGGAACTATGGCTACACCTTC.

There are a few counts of this clone. Additional DNA sequences in this sample encode the identical CDR3. The chain couples TRBV12-3 or TRBV12-4 to TRBJ1-1; no reliable D call. CDR3 length: 12 amino acids. V shed 3 bases and J shed 1 base, with 3 bases lying between them. CDR3 DNA sequence: TGTGCCAGCAGTTTCCGGAACACTGAAGCTTTCTTT. Amino acid sequence: CASSFRNTEAFF.

This chain joins TRBV24-1 and TRBJ1-1; D call uncertain. Germline lookup yields CDR1 KGHDR and CDR2 SFDVKD. V was pared by 2 bases and J by 11 bases, with 8 bases between. The CDR3 covers 11 residues. The DNA for the CDR3 is TGTGCCACCAGTGATTACAGTCGGGCTTTCTTT. Amino acid sequence: CATSDYSRAFF.

The V and J genes are TRBV19 and TRBJ1-6; no clear D gene. CDR1 LNHDA and CDR2 SQIVND come from the germline V gene (reference sequence). The CDR3 runs to 16 residues. V was trimmed by 7 bases and J by 9 bases, leaving 22 bases between them. CDR3 bases: TGTGCCAGTAAGGACTCGGAGGTCTTTTTCGGTTCACCCCTCCACTTT. Protein: CASKDSEVFFGSPLHF.